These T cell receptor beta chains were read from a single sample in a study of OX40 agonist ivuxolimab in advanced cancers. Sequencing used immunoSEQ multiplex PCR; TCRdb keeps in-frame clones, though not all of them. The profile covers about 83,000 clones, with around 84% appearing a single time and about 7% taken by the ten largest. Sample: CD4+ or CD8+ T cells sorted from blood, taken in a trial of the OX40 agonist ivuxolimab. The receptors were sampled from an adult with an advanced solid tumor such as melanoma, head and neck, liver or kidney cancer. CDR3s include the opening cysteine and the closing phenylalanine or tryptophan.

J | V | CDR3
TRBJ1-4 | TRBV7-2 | CASSLGTENEKLFF
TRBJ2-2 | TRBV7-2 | CASSLTFTGELFF
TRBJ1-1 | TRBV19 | CASSPDRAGTEAFF
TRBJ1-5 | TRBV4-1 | CASSRTGNSNQPQHF
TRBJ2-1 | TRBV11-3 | CASSLSTGRFYNEQFF
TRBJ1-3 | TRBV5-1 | CASSSKGISGNTIYF
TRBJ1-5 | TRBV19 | CASRNGQASNQPQHF
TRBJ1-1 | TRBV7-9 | CASSLGSGNTEAFF
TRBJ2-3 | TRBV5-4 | CASSPRRDTQYF
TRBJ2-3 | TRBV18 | CASSLPGGWDTQYF
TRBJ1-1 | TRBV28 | CASSLHGRPNTEAFF
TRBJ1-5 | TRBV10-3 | CAISRDSNQPQHF
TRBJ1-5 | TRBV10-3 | CAISEGQGNQPQHF
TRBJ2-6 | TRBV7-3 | CASRPNGQVDSDGANVLTF
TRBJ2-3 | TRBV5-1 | CASSFAGGADTQYF
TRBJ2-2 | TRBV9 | CASSVAAGGRTGELFF
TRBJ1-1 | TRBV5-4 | CASSFGTTGLNTEAFF
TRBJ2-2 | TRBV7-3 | CASSLNSMSTGELFF
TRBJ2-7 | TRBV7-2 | CASSLMSGRGYEQYF
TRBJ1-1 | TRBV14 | CASSPAGNTEAFF
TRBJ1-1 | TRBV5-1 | CASSLEAGNLNTEAFF
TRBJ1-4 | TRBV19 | CASSPRLKTNEKLFF
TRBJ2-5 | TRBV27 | CASSLRGRTYQETQYF
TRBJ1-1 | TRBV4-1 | CASSQWDRLFNTEAFF
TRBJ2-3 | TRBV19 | CASSIVRGASTDTQYF
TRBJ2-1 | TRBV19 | CASSIIVVSDEQFF
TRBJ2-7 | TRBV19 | CASSMGSGSSYEQYF
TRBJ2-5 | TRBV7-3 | CASSTRTSGVETQYF
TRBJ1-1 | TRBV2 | CASRPPNTEAFF
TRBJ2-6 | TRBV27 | CASSLKAGVPFSGANVLTF
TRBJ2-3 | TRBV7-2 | CASSYTDTQYF
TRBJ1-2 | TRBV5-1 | CASSSSPDSYGYTF
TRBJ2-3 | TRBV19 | CASTPGQQWDVTQYF
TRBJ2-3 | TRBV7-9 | CASSLGGGRADTQYF
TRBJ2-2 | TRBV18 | CASSPRTSGINTGELFF
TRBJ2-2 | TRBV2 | CASRTSGGSNTGELFF
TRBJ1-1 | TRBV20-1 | CSAAKGQGYGF
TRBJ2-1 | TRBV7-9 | CASSPEYNEQFF
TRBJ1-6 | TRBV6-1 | CASSEFKGSASNSPLHF
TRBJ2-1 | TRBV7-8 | CASSLYGRAGNEQFF
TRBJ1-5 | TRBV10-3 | CAIGGHPYSNQPQHF
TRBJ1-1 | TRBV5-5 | CASSPRVNTEAFF
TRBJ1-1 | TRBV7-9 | CASSPPGGPTEAFF